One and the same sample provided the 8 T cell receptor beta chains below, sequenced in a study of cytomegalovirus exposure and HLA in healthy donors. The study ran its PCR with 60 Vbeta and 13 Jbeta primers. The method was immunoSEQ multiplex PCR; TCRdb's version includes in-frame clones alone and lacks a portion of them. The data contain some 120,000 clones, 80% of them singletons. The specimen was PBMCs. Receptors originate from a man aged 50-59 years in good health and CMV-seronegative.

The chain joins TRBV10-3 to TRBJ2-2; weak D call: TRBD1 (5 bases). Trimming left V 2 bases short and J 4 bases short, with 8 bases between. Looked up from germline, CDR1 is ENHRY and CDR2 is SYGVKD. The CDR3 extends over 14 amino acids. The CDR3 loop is CAISEPRGTGELFF. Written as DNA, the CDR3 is TGTGCCATCAGTGAGCCTAGGGGCACCGGGGAGCTGTTTTTT.

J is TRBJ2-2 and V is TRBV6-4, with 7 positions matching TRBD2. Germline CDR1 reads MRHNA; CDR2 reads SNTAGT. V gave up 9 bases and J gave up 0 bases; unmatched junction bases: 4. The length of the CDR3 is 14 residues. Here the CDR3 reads CARSGRANTGELFF. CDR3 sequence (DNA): TGTGCCAGATCGGGGAGGGCGAACACCGGGGAGCTGTTTTTT.

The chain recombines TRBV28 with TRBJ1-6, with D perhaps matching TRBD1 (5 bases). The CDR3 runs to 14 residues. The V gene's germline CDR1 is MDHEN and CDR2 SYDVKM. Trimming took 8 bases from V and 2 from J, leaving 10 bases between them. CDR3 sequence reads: CASFLGPYNSPLHF. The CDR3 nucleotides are TGTGCCAGCTTCCTGGGGCCCTATAATTCACCCCTCCACTTT.

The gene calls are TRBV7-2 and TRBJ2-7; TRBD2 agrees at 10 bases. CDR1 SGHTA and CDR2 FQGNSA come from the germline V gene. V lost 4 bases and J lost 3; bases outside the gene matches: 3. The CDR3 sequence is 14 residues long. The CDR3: CASSSLAGDYEQYF. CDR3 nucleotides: TGTGCCAGCAGCTCGCTAGCGGGAGACTACGAGCAGTACTTC.

CDR3 sequence (DNA): TGCGCCAGCAGCCCCCTAGGGGACTATGGCTACACCTTC. Residues: CASSPLGDYGYTF. The V gene is TRBV5-1, the J gene TRBJ1-2; tentative D call: TRBD1 (5 bases). This CDR3 region has 13 residues. Germline V gene lookup returns CDR1 SGHRS and CDR2 YFSETQ. V lost 4 bases to trimming and J lost 3 bases, with 10 bases between them.

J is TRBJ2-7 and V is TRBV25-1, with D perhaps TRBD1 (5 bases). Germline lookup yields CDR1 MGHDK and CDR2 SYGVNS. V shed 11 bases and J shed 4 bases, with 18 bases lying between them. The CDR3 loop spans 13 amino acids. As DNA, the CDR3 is TGTGCCGTCGTTGACAGTTTAAGGTACGAGCAGTACTTC. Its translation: CAVVDSLRYEQYF.

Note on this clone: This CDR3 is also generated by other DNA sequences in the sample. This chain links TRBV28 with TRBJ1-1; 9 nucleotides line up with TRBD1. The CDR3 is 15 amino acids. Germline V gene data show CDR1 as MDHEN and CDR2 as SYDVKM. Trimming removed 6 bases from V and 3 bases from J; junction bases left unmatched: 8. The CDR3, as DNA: TGTGCCAGCAGGGATAACAGGGGGCGTCACACTGAAGCTTTCTTT. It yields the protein CASRDNRGRHTEAFF.

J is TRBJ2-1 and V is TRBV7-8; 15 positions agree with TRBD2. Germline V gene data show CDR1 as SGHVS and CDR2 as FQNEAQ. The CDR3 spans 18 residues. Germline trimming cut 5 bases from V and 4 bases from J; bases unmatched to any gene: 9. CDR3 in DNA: TGTGCCAGCAGCAGGACGGGACTAGCGGGGGGACCTTACAATGAGCAGTTCTTC. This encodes CASSRTGLAGGPYNEQFF.